A single sample gave rise to the 20 T cell receptor beta chains below, sequenced in a study of cytomegalovirus exposure and HLA in healthy donors. PCR was performed using 60 Vbeta and 13 Jbeta primers. TCRdb's table, derived via immunoSEQ multiplex PCR, lists solely in-frame clones and lacks some. The sample holds roughly 150,000 clones. Sample: PBMCs. The source of these receptors is a woman in her forties or fifties in good health and CMV-seronegative.

The V and J genes are TRBV7-3 and TRBJ2-4, with a weak D call TRBD1 (6 bases). The germline gives CDR1 SGHTA, CDR2 FQGTGA. The CDR3 totals 14 residues. V lost 5 bases, J lost 5 bases, and 13 bases lay in between. CDR3 sequence (DNA): TGTGCCAGCAGCCCCGGACAGTCTGAAAACATTCAGTACTTC. Encoded protein: CASSPGQSENIQYF.

The chain recombines TRBV9 with TRBJ2-2; tentatively, D is TRBD2 (5 bases). CDR1 is SGDLS and CDR2 is YYNGEE in the germline V gene. V was trimmed by 1 base and J by 1 base, leaving 11 bases between them. The CDR3 consists of 16 residues. The CDR3 nucleotides are TGTGCCAGCAGCGTAAACTCCGGGAAGAACACCGGGGAGCTGTTTTTT. This encodes CASSVNSGKNTGELFF. The whole variable domain, remainder taken from reference TRBV9 and TRBJ2-2, is DSGVTQTPKHLITATGQRVTLRCSPRSGDLSVYWYQQSLDQGLQFLIQYYNGEERAKGNILERFSAQQFPDLHSELNLSSLELGDSALYFCASSVNSGKNTGELFFGEGSRLTVL.

This chain joins TRBV5-1 and TRBJ2-3, with TRBD2 identical over 7 bases. Germline-derived CDR1 and CDR2 are SGHRS and YFSETQ. V gave up 7 bases and J gave up 2 bases; unmatched junction bases: 4. The CDR3 sequence is 13 residues long. The CDR3 is CASSSGTTDTQYF. CDR3 nucleotide sequence: TGCGCCAGCTCTAGCGGCACCACAGATACGCAGTATTTT. Variable domain in full (rest from reference TRBV5-1 and TRBJ2-3): KAGVTQTPRYLIKTRGQQVTLSCSPISGHRSVSWYQQTPGQGLQFLFEYFSETQRNKGNFPGRFSGRQFSNSRSEMNVSTLELGDSALYLCASSSGTTDTQYFGPGTRLTVL.

This chain uses TRBV14 with TRBJ1-1; D gene unclear. The germline CDR1 and CDR2 sequences are SGHDN and FVKESK. The CDR3 totals 13 residues. Between the trimmed V and J ends, which lost 3 bases and 3 bases, there was a span of 8 bases. The CDR3 region has the DNA TGTGCCAGCAGCCAGGGGAGGTACACTGAAGCTTTCTTT. Its translation: CASSQGRYTEAFF.

The chain employs TRBV18 and TRBJ2-3; 9 bases align to TRBD2. The V segment lost 3 bases and the J segment 14 bases; nucleotides outside the gene matches: 9. The CDR3 sequence is 13 residues long. Germline loops: CDR1 KGHSH, CDR2 LQKENI. The CDR3 nucleotides are TGTGCCAGCTCACCGCGGGAGGGCCACGCGCTGTATTTT. Its protein product is CASSPREGHALYF.

The rearrangement links TRBV6-1 to TRBJ1-2, with D unresolved. Germline assignment: CDR1 MNHNS and CDR2 SASEGT. The CDR3 sequence is 12 residues long. V was clipped by 9 bases and J by 2 bases, with 10 bases between them. CDR3 residues: CASRHNNYGYTF. As DNA, the CDR3 is TGTGCCAGTAGACATAACAACTATGGCTACACCTTC.

V is TRBV5-1 and J is TRBJ1-1, with D tentatively TRBD1 (5 bases). V was pared by 0 bases and J by 8 bases, with 17 bases between. CDR1 is SGHRS and CDR2 is YFSETQ in the germline V gene. This CDR3 region has 15 residues. The CDR3 sequence is CASSLGSLGPWEAFF. Written as DNA, the CDR3 is TGCGCCAGCAGCTTGGGTTCTCTGGGGCCTTGGGAAGCTTTCTTT. Combining the CDR3 with reference TRBV5-1 and TRBJ1-1 gives the whole variable domain KAGVTQTPRYLIKTRGQQVTLSCSPISGHRSVSWYQQTPGQGLQFLFEYFSETQRNKGNFPGRFSGRQFSNSRSEMNVSTLELGDSALYLCASSLGSLGPWEAFFGQGTRLTVV.

This chain's CDR3 is CASSPMTGVNSPLHF. As DNA, the CDR3 is TGCGCCAGCAGCCCAATGACAGGGGTAAATTCACCCCTCCACTTT. The chain recombines TRBV4-1 with TRBJ1-6; 8 bases fit TRBD1. V lost 4 bases and J lost 7; bases outside the gene matches: 6. From germline, CDR1 is MGHRA and CDR2 YSYEKL. The CDR3 covers 15 residues.

The genes are TRBV18 and TRBJ2-3, with TRBD1 identical over 9 bases. The CDR3 totals 15 residues. The V and J ends lost 3 bases and 5 bases, in that order; junction bases with no gene match: 6. The V gene's germline CDR1 is KGHSH and CDR2 LQKENI. This CDR3 is CASSPLGQGLDTQYF. CDR3 DNA: TGTGCCAGCTCACCCCTGGGACAGGGATTAGATACGCAGTATTTT. The whole variable domain, remainder taken from reference TRBV18 and TRBJ2-3, is NAGVMQNPRHLVRRRGQEARLRCSPMKGHSHVYWYRQLPEEGLKFMVYLQKENIIDESGMPKERFSAEFPKEGPSILRIQQVVRGDSAAYFCASSPLGQGLDTQYFGPGTRLTVL.

The V gene is TRBV5-1, the J gene TRBJ2-5, with TRBD2 identical over 7 bases. Germline trimming cut 4 bases from V and 4 bases from J; bases unmatched to any gene: 10. The CDR3 contains 15 residues. CDR1 and CDR2 from the germline V gene are SGHRS and YFSETQ. CDR3 residues: CASSAGTTQGETQYF. The CDR3 DNA follows: TGCGCCAGCAGCGCCGGGACTACGCAGGGAGAGACCCAGTACTTC.

The gene calls are TRBV4-1 and TRBJ2-5; D may be TRBD2 (6 bases). Germline CDR1 reads MGHRA; CDR2 reads YSYEKL. The V and J ends lost 1 base and 6 bases respectively, with 21 bases between them. The CDR3 covers 17 residues. CDR3 bases: TGCGCCAGCAGCCAAGTTGGCCTAGCGATTACCGGGAAGACCCAGTACTTC. Translated: CASSQVGLAITGKTQYF.

The V call is TRBV28, the J call TRBJ2-7, with 9 bases fitting TRBD1. J gave up 2 bases and V 5 bases, and 10 bases lay outside the gene matches. The CDR3 extends over 16 amino acids. Germline V gene lookup returns CDR1 MDHEN and CDR2 SYDVKM. The CDR3 sequence: CASSPTGGEGAYEQYF. The CDR3 coding sequence is TGTGCCAGCAGTCCTACAGGGGGCGAGGGGGCCTACGAGCAGTACTTC.

The chain carries TRBV5-6 and TRBJ2-1, with TRBD1 matching over 7 bases. The germline gives CDR1 SGHDT, CDR2 YYEEEE. The length of the CDR3 is 15 residues. V lost 4 bases to trimming and J lost 0 bases; unmatched junction nucleotides: 4. The CDR3 sequence: CASSPRTGSYNEQFF. For the CDR3, the DNA is TGTGCCAGCAGCCCTCGGACAGGCTCCTACAATGAGCAGTTCTTC.

The chain couples TRBV30 to TRBJ1-2; TRBD1 aligns across 10 bases. The CDR3 contains 11 residues. Germline V gives CDR1 GTSNPN, CDR2 SVGIG (reference sequence). The CDR3: CAADRGYGYTF. DNA of the CDR3: TGTGCTGCGGACAGGGGGTATGGCTACACCTTC.

The chain has TRBV12-5 and TRBJ2-1, with TRBD1 identical over 7 bases. The J segment lost 6 bases and the V segment lost 1 base, leaving 6 bases of the junction unmatched. The germline CDR1 and CDR2 sequences are LGHNT and FRNRAP. CDR3 size: 15 residues. DNA of the CDR3: TGTGCTAGTGGTTTGGGACAGGGACCCGGCAATGAGCAGTTCTTC. Amino acid sequence: CASGLGQGPGNEQFF.

Comments on this clone: Its ends do not fully match the called genes, so a read error is possible. This rearrangement joins TRBV2 to TRBJ1-2; possible D gene TRBD1, 5 bases. This CDR3 has 14 residues. Germline V CDR1 and CDR2: SNHLY, FYNNEI. As DNA, the CDR3 is TGTACCAGCAGTGCGGGGGAGTGGAGCTATGGCTACACCTTC. Translated: CTSSAGEWSYGYTF.

V is TRBV28 and J is TRBJ1-6; 7 nucleotides align to TRBD1. Germline V CDR1 and CDR2: MDHEN, SYDVKM. V shed 8 bases and J 8 bases; nucleotides not matched to a gene: 3. The CDR3 covers 12 residues. CDR3 nucleotides: TGTGCCAGCGGGACAGTAGATTCACCCCTCCACTTT. It is translated as CASGTVDSPLHF.

The V and J genes are TRBV4-3 and TRBJ1-1; TRBD1 agrees at 7 bases. Germline assignment: CDR1 LGHNA and CDR2 YSLEER. The V gene end was trimmed by 3 bases and the J gene end by 1 base; junction bases not matched to a gene: 2. The CDR3 length is 14 residues. CDR3 sequence: CASSQYRGNTEAFF. DNA of the CDR3: TGCGCCAGCAGCCAGTACAGGGGGAACACTGAAGCTTTCTTT.

This chain connects TRBV28 to TRBJ2-1, with D possibly TRBD1 on 5 matching bases. In germline, CDR1 is MDHEN, CDR2 SYDVKM. The V and J ends lost 3 bases and 8 bases respectively, with 17 bases between them. CDR3 length equals 15 residues. CDR3 in amino acids: CASSFYRPQVYEQFF. CDR3 sequence (DNA): TGTGCCAGCAGTTTTTACAGGCCCCAAGTATATGAGCAGTTCTTC. Variable domain in full (rest from reference TRBV28 and TRBJ2-1): DVKVTQSSRYLVKRTGEKVFLECVQDMDHENMFWYRQDPGLGLRLIYFSYDVKMKEKGDIPEGYSVSREKKERFSLILESASTNQTSMYLCASSFYRPQVYEQFFGPGTRLTVL.

The J gene is TRBJ2-5, the V gene TRBV6-1; 9 nucleotides agree with TRBD1. The CDR3 loop spans 13 amino acids. V was clipped by 5 bases and J by 4 bases; unmatched bases: 2. From germline, CDR1 is MNHNS and CDR2 SASEGT. CDR3 DNA: TGTGCCAGCAGTCCGGACAGGGGAGAGACCCAGTACTTC. Its translation is CASSPDRGETQYF.